The rows below give T cell receptor beta chains drawn from one sample of a study of T cell responses to AZD1222 COVID-19 vaccine. Profiling relied on immunoSEQ multiplex PCR, and the TCRdb table lists in-frame clones only, not all of them. This repertoire shows 120,000 to 150,000 clones, 75% to 95% found once; its top ten account for about 3%. The material was peripheral blood, obtained on day 0 of AZD1222 vaccination. These receptors all stem from an adult in good health. Both conserved end residues are trimmed from each CDR3. The order of the fields is V gene, J gene, CDR3 protein.

v_gene: TRBV2
j_gene: TRBJ2-1
CDR3aa: ASSGSGLALSYNEQF

v_gene: TRBV19
j_gene: TRBJ2-2
CDR3aa: ASSIEGRGTGELF

v_gene: TRBV7-3
j_gene: TRBJ2-1
CDR3aa: ASSSTRDNEQF

v_gene: TRBV11-3
j_gene: TRBJ2-1
CDR3aa: ASSLELSSYNEQF

v_gene: TRBV21-1
j_gene: TRBJ2-1
CDR3aa: ASSKLGTGWPNEQF

v_gene: TRBV4-1
j_gene: TRBJ2-1
CDR3aa: ASSQPVMAGGYNEQF

v_gene: TRBV6-5
j_gene: TRBJ1-3
CDR3aa: ASSYTSGIPGNTIY

v_gene: TRBV6-6
j_gene: TRBJ2-3
CDR3aa: ASSYSGGRGDTQY

v_gene: TRBV24-1
j_gene: TRBJ2-1
CDR3aa: ATSDTRKPHNEQF

v_gene: TRBV11-2
j_gene: TRBJ2-3
CDR3aa: ASSLGAGTDTQY

v_gene: TRBV10-3
j_gene: TRBJ1-5
CDR3aa: AISEGRISNQPQH

v_gene: TRBV11-1
j_gene: TRBJ1-1
CDR3aa: ASSLDRVTEAF

v_gene: TRBV6-4
j_gene: TRBJ2-1
CDR3aa: ASSDEWDNEQF

v_gene: TRBV29-1
j_gene: TRBJ1-2
CDR3aa: SVASLRGT

v_gene: TRBV5-1
j_gene: TRBJ2-7
CDR3aa: ASSLVGPSGKNEQY

v_gene: TRBV5-4
j_gene: TRBJ2-7
CDR3aa: ASSLVTNEQY

v_gene: TRBV5-8
j_gene: TRBJ1-2
CDR3aa: ASSPRLTGEGYGYT

v_gene: TRBV7-2
j_gene: TRBJ1-2
CDR3aa: ASSFRGHGYT

v_gene: TRBV20-1
j_gene: TRBJ1-1
CDR3aa: SARYRAEAF

v_gene: TRBV9
j_gene: TRBJ2-3
CDR3aa: ASSVDGADTQY

v_gene: TRBV5-6
j_gene: TRBJ2-7
CDR3aa: ASSSRTSSYEQY

v_gene: TRBV27
j_gene: TRBJ1-2
CDR3aa: ASSPQGRSYGYT

v_gene: TRBV6-5
j_gene: TRBJ2-1
CDR3aa: ASSPTLGNEQF

v_gene: TRBV7-2
j_gene: TRBJ1-2
CDR3aa: ASSLGGRTDRPEGYGYT

v_gene: TRBV7-2
j_gene: TRBJ1-5
CDR3aa: ASSLEVGGRPNQPQH

v_gene: TRBV7-8
j_gene: TRBJ2-2
CDR3aa: ASRTTSGIPGELF

v_gene: TRBV30
j_gene: TRBJ2-3
CDR3aa: AWMTGTSGTDTQY

v_gene: TRBV5-1
j_gene: TRBJ1-2
CDR3aa: ASSLGGAAGGYT

v_gene: TRBV14
j_gene: TRBJ2-1
CDR3aa: ASSQDRQGRFKQF

v_gene: TRBV5-4
j_gene: TRBJ2-2
CDR3aa: ASTAGLASGSTGELF

v_gene: TRBV19
j_gene: TRBJ2-7
CDR3aa: ASSIGGVVPTYEQY

v_gene: TRBV4-2
j_gene: TRBJ2-7
CDR3aa: ASSPGLAGAYEQY

v_gene: TRBV19
j_gene: TRBJ1-6
CDR3aa: ASTRGEAGRDSPLH

v_gene: TRBV19
j_gene: TRBJ1-4
CDR3aa: ASSIGQGIEKLF